The rows below give T cell receptor beta chains drawn from one sample of a study of T cells in Graves' hyperthyroidism and ophthalmopathy. From the multiplex PCR reads, TCRdb called clonotypes with MiXCR, one entry per CDR3 protein. This table has roughly 500,000 distinct CDR3 sequences, about 43% appearing once. The source material was peripheral blood or thyroid tissue (not recorded which). Receptors originate from an adult woman with Graves' disease, either hyperthyroidism or ophthalmopathy (not recorded which). Both conserved end residues are part of each CDR3. Fields, in order: D gene, V gene, clone size, J gene, CDR3 DNA, CDR3 protein. The D gene is left open where the match is weak. Clone size is stated in some rows and not others, as once, few, many or a class when expanded.

D: -
V: TRBV2
size: -
J: TRBJ2-7
DNA: TGTGCCAGCAGTGTAAAGATAGAGCAGTACTTC
CDR3: CASSVKIEQYF

D: TRBD2
V: TRBV20-1
size: many
J: TRBJ2-7
DNA: TGCAGTGCTAGAGTATTAGGACTAGCGGGAGATGAGCAGTACTTC
CDR3: CSARVLGLAGDEQYF

D: -
V: TRBV2
size: -
J: TRBJ1-2
DNA: TGTGCCAGCCATTGGCAGGGCAACTATGGCTACACCTTC
CDR3: CASHWQGNYGYTF

D: TRBD2
V: TRBV15
size: few
J: TRBJ2-3
DNA: TGTGCCACCAGCAGAGTGGCTAGCGGGACCACGCAGTATTTT
CDR3: CATSRVASGTTQYF

D: -
V: TRBV13
size: many
J: TRBJ1-1
DNA: TGTGCCAGCAGCTCCGATACGGACACTGAAGCTTTCTTT
CDR3: CASSSDTDTEAFF

D: -
V: TRBV5-1
size: many
J: TRBJ1-1
DNA: TGCGCCAGCAGCTTGGGCAGGGAGTACACTGAAGCTTTCTTT
CDR3: CASSLGREYTEAFF

D: -
V: TRBV20-1
size: many
J: TRBJ2-5
DNA: TGCAGTGCTACCCAAGCCTTTAGGGCAGAGACCCAGTACTTC
CDR3: CSATQAFRAETQYF

D: -
V: TRBV5-1
size: -
J: TRBJ1-2
DNA: TGCGCCAGCAGCTCGACTCCTTTTGCCAGTAGCTGGGAAAGTGATGGCTACACCTTC
CDR3: CASSSTPFASSWESDGYTF

D: TRBD1
V: TRBV12-3/TRBV12-4
size: many
J: TRBJ1-4
DNA: TGTGCCAGCAGTCCCAGACAGGGGGCGGGTGAAAAACTGTTTTTT
CDR3: CASSPRQGAGEKLFF

D: TRBD1
V: TRBV10-3
size: -
J: TRBJ1-6
DNA: TGTGCCATATCTACCGCCTTAAACCGGGACAGGGGAGGTTCACCCCTCCACTTT
CDR3: CAISTALNRDRGGSPLHF

D: -
V: TRBV5-1
size: many
J: TRBJ2-2
DNA: TGCGCCAGCAGCGCACAGGCGAACACCGGGGAGCTGTTTTTT
CDR3: CASSAQANTGELFF

D: -
V: TRBV7-2
size: -
J: TRBJ2-2
DNA: TGTGCCAGCTCAGGAGGAGGGGCGTTTGGACACGGGGAGCTGTTTTTT
CDR3: CASSGGGAFGHGELFF

D: -
V: TRBV10-3
size: -
J: TRBJ1-2
DNA: TGTGCCATCAGCTCTAAACTTGACATGGAGGGCTACGACTACACCTTC
CDR3: CAISSKLDMEGYDYTF

D: TRBD1
V: TRBV12-3/TRBV12-4
size: many
J: TRBJ2-5
DNA: TGTGCCAGCAGCCCGAGGGGGCCTGAGACCCAGTACTTC
CDR3: CASSPRGPETQYF

D: -
V: TRBV7-2
size: -
J: TRBJ2-2
DNA: TGTGCCAGCAGCTTGCCTCCCTGGGGAGAGCTGTTTTTT
CDR3: CASSLPPWGELFF

D: TRBD1
V: TRBV29-1
size: once
J: TRBJ1-4
DNA: TGCAGCGTCGCCGCAGGGGGCTATCATGAAAAACTGTTTTTT
CDR3: CSVAAGGYHEKLFF

D: TRBD2
V: TRBV5-6
size: many
J: TRBJ2-2
DNA: TGTGCCAGCAGCTTAATGGTGACTAGCGGAAACACCGGGGAGCTGTTTTTT
CDR3: CASSLMVTSGNTGELFF

D: -
V: TRBV13
size: few
J: TRBJ2-5
DNA: TGTGCCAGCAGCGCGAGGGGGCAAGAGACCCAGTACTTC
CDR3: CASSARGQETQYF

D: TRBD1
V: TRBV28
size: few
J: TRBJ2-7
DNA: TGTGCCAGCAGTTTCCCGGGACAGGGGGAAAGAGCCTACGAGCAGTACTTC
CDR3: CASSFPGQGERAYEQYF

D: -
V: TRBV2
size: -
J: TRBJ2-2
DNA: TGTGCCAGCAGCTCTCGGACGGTTTACACCGGGGAGCTGTTTTTT
CDR3: CASSSRTVYTGELFF

D: -
V: TRBV11-1
size: -
J: TRBJ2-5
DNA: TGTGCCAGCAGCTCCTTGACAGCTAACCAAGAGACCCAGTACTTC
CDR3: CASSSLTANQETQYF

D: -
V: TRBV15
size: -
J: TRBJ2-3
DNA: TGTGCCACCAGCAGAGTCGCCTCGGGGAGCGATACGCAGTATTTT
CDR3: CATSRVASGSDTQYF

D: -
V: TRBV29-1
size: -
J: TRBJ2-7
DNA: TGCAGCGTTGAAAGGGGCACGTACGAGCAGTACTTC
CDR3: CSVERGTYEQYF

D: TRBD2
V: TRBV11-1
size: -
J: TRBJ2-7
DNA: TGTGCCAGCAGCCACGGGGGTAGCGGGAGAACCTACGAGCAGTACTTC
CDR3: CASSHGGSGRTYEQYF

D: -
V: TRBV30
size: few
J: TRBJ2-7
DNA: TGTGCCTGGAGCGACCTGGGACCCCCGGGAGAGCAGTACTTC
CDR3: CAWSDLGPPGEQYF

D: -
V: TRBV9
size: -
J: TRBJ1-1
DNA: TGTGCCAGCAGCGTAGGGGGGAGGGGGAACACTGAAGCTTTCTTT
CDR3: CASSVGGRGNTEAFF

D: -
V: TRBV9
size: many
J: TRBJ2-2
DNA: TGTGCCAGCAGTGCTGGACACCCCAACACCGGGGAGCTGTTTTTT
CDR3: CASSAGHPNTGELFF

D: -
V: TRBV10-3
size: many
J: TRBJ2-7
DNA: TGTGCCATCAGTGGGACAGAGTCCTACGAGCAGTACTTC
CDR3: CAISGTESYEQYF

D: TRBD1
V: TRBV10-3
size: -
J: TRBJ2-1
DNA: TGTGCCACAGGGGGACAGGGGGCGAATGAGCAGTTCTTC
CDR3: CATGGQGANEQFF

D: -
V: TRBV20-1
size: many
J: TRBJ1-1
DNA: TGCAGTGCTTTTGGGACCTGGGACACTGAAGCTTTCTTT
CDR3: CSAFGTWDTEAFF

D: -
V: TRBV27
size: -
J: TRBJ2-5
DNA: TGTGCCAGCAGTTTAAATCCGGGTCTGGAGACCCAGTACTTC
CDR3: CASSLNPGLETQYF

D: TRBD1
V: TRBV4-1
size: many
J: TRBJ1-2
DNA: TGCGCCAGCAGCCAACCGGGACAGGGGATTAACTATGGCTACACCTTC
CDR3: CASSQPGQGINYGYTF

D: TRBD2
V: TRBV4-1
size: many
J: TRBJ2-5
DNA: TGCGCCAGCAGCCGGCTAGCGGGAGTAGGAGAGACCCAGTACTTC
CDR3: CASSRLAGVGETQYF

D: -
V: TRBV7-9
size: many
J: TRBJ2-5
DNA: TGTGCCAGCAGCTCGCGGGGGACAGAGGCCAAAGAGACCCAGTACTTC
CDR3: CASSSRGTEAKETQYF

D: -
V: TRBV25-1
size: -
J: TRBJ1-2
DNA: TGTGCCAGCAGCTTAGGGGGAGGGCGGCCCTATGGCTACACCTTC
CDR3: CASSLGGGRPYGYTF

D: TRBD2
V: TRBV7-9
size: -
J: TRBJ2-2
DNA: TGTGCCAGCAGAGCTAGCGGCGGCGGGGAGCTGTTCTTT
CDR3: CASRASGGGELFF

D: TRBD2
V: TRBV2
size: many
J: TRBJ2-5
DNA: TGTGCCACCTCGCTGTCCGGTTGGGGGGGATCTCAAGAGACCCAGTACTTC
CDR3: CATSLSGWGGSQETQYF

D: TRBD1
V: TRBV5-1
size: many
J: TRBJ2-2
DNA: TGCGCCAGCAGACGACCGGGACAGGGACACACCGGGGAGCTGTTTTTT
CDR3: CASRRPGQGHTGELFF

D: -
V: TRBV24-1
size: -
J: TRBJ2-6
DNA: TGTGCCACCAGTGGGGACAACGTCCTGACTTTC
CDR3: CATSGDNVLTF

D: -
V: TRBV2
size: -
J: TRBJ1-3
DNA: TGTGCCAGCAGTGAGAGACTTTCTGGAAACACCATATATTTT
CDR3: CASSERLSGNTIYF

D: -
V: TRBV27
size: -
J: TRBJ2-5
DNA: TGTGCCAGCAGTAAAACCGAGACCCAGTACTTC
CDR3: CASSKTETQYF

D: -
V: TRBV6-1
size: -
J: TRBJ2-7
DNA: TGTGCCAGCAGGCCGGCGCTTTTTGACGAGCAGTGCTTC
CDR3: CASRPALFDEQCF

D: -
V: TRBV9
size: many
J: TRBJ1-1
DNA: TGTGCCAGCAGCCCCGGGGGCGCCCACACTGAAGCTTTCTTT
CDR3: CASSPGGAHTEAFF

D: -
V: TRBV24-1
size: -
J: TRBJ2-2
DNA: -
CDR3: CATSLGHTNQPQHFGGLSTGELFF

D: -
V: TRBV10-2
size: -
J: TRBJ1-5
DNA: TGCGCCAGCGCTATACAGGGACTGTGGAATCAGCCCCAGCATTTT
CDR3: CASAIQGLWNQPQHF

D: -
V: TRBV7-2
size: -
J: TRBJ1-1
DNA: TGTGCCAGCAGCTTAGTGCCGGGGGCGAACACTGAAGCTTTCTTT
CDR3: CASSLVPGANTEAFF

D: -
V: TRBV5-5
size: -
J: TRBJ2-7
DNA: TGTGCCAGCAGCTTGGATAGCCTCATATCCTACGAGCAGTACTTC
CDR3: CASSLDSLISYEQYF

D: -
V: TRBV28
size: many
J: TRBJ1-1
DNA: TGTGCCAGCACCCATCAGGGGCCCTACAACTTT
CDR3: CASTHQGPYNF

D: -
V: TRBV7-8
size: -
J: TRBJ1-5
DNA: TGTGCCAGCAGCGCGGTAGCGGGAGGGGGGTACGAGCATTTT
CDR3: CASSAVAGGGYEHF

D: -
V: TRBV10-3
size: many
J: TRBJ1-1
DNA: TGTGCCATCAGCGAGGGGGGCACTGAAGCTTTCTTT
CDR3: CAISEGGTEAFF

D: -
V: TRBV7-6
size: -
J: TRBJ2-5
DNA: TGTGCCATCAGTGATCGGGCGGGCCGTGAGACCCAGTACTTC
CDR3: CAISDRAGRETQYF

D: -
V: TRBV7-2
size: -
J: TRBJ2-7
DNA: TGTGCCAGCAGCTTAGGCTTCTCGGGTATCGGTTTTATCAAGCAGTACTTC
CDR3: CASSLGFSGIGFIKQYF

D: -
V: TRBV20-1
size: many
J: TRBJ1-6
DNA: TGCAGCTCTTGGTCAGGGCGGGATTCACCCCTCCACTTT
CDR3: CSSWSGRDSPLHF

D: -
V: TRBV20-1
size: many
J: TRBJ2-5
DNA: TGCAGTGCTAGAGATCGCAGGGTGGGGACCCAGTACTTC
CDR3: CSARDRRVGTQYF

D: -
V: TRBV24-1
size: many
J: TRBJ2-2
DNA: TGTGCCACCAGTGGCATACGGCCGCACACCGGGGAGCTGTTTTTT
CDR3: CATSGIRPHTGELFF